This T cell receptor (beta chain) emerged from a study of T cell changes during pregnancy in multiple sclerosis. The ends were cut back, 4 bases at V and 6 bases at J, with 7 bases in the middle. This CDR3 is 11 amino acids long. Germline-derived CDR1 and CDR2 are MDHEN and SYDVKM. TCRdb's table, derived via immunoSEQ multiplex PCR, lists solely in-frame clones and lacks some. The sample includes 60,000 to 75,000 clones, 92% seen only once; the top ten take roughly 1.5%. The sample here was peripheral blood, taken after pregnancy. The receptor was isolated from a female donor with multiple sclerosis, enrolled in a pregnancy study. The chain has TRBV28 and TRBJ2-7; D gene uncertain. CDR3 DNA: TGTGCCAGCAGTTCCTATTTCGAGCAGTACTTC. Translation: CASSSYFEQYF.